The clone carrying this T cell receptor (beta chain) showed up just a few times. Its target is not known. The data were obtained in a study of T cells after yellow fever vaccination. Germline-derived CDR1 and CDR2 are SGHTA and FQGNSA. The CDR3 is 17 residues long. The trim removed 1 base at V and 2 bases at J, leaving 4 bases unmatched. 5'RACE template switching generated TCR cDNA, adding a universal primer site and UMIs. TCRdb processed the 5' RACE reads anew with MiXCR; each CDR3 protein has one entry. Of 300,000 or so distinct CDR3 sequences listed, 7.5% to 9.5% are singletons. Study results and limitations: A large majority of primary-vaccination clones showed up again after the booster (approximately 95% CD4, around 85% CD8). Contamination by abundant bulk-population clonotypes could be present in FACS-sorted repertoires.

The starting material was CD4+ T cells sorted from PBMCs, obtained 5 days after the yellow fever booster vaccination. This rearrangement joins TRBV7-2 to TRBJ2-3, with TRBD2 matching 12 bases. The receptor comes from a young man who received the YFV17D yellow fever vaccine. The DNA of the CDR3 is TGTGCCAGCAGCTTAGGGACTAGCGGGGACTACACAGATACGCAGTATTTT. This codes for CASSLGTSGDYTDTQYF.